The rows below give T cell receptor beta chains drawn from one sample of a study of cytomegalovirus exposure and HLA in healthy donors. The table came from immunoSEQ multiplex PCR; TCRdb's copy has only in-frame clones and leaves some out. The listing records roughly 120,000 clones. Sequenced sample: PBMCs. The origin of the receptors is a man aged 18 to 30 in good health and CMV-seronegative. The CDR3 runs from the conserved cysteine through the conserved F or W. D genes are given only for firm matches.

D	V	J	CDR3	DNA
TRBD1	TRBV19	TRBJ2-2	CASSKQGLAGELFF	TGTGCCAGTAGTAAACAGGGGTTAGCCGGGGAGCTGTTTTTT
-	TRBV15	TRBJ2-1	CATSRDHPAASYNEQFF	TGTGCCACCAGCAGAGATCACCCAGCGGCCTCCTACAATGAGCAGTTCTTC
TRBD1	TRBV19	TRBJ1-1	CASSSQGAWGTEAFF	TGTGCCAGTAGTTCGCAGGGGGCCTGGGGCACTGAAGCTTTCTTT
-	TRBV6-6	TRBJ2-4	CASRDTHIQYF	TGTGCCAGCAGAGACACGCACATTCAGTACTTC
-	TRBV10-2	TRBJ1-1	CASGGPNTEAFF	TGCGCCAGTGGAGGGCCGAACACTGAAGCTTTCTTT
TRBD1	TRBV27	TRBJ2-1	CASSTGGSYNEQFF	TGTGCCAGCAGCACAGGGGGCTCCTACAATGAGCAGTTCTTC
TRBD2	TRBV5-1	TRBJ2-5	CASSLGASGRETQYF	TGCGCCAGCAGCTTGGGGGCTAGCGGGAGGGAGACCCAGTACTTC
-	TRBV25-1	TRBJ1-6	CASSRGWGYNSPLHF	TGTGCCAGCAGTAGGGGATGGGGATATAATTCACCCCTCCACTTT
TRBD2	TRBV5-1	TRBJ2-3	CASRSGGALDTQYF	TGCGCCAGCAGGAGCGGGGGGGCTTTAGATACGCAGTATTTT
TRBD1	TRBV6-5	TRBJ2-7	CASSPDRGSHEQYF	TGTGCCAGCAGCCCGGACAGGGGGTCCCACGAGCAGTACTTC
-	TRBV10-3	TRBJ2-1	CAISQYSNNEQFF	TGTGCCATCAGTCAATACAGTAACAATGAGCAGTTCTTC
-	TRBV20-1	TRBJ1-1	CSARGTEAFF	TGCAGTGCCAGGGGCACTGAAGCTTTCTTT
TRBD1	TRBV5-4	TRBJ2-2	CASSFDRANTGELFF	TGTGCCAGCAGCTTCGACAGGGCGAACACCGGGGAGCTGTTTTTT
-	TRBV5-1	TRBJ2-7	CASSLSILPFQGTYEQYF	TGCGCCAGCAGCTTGAGTATCCTCCCCTTTCAGGGGACCTACGAGCAGTACTTC
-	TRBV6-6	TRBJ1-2	CASSYSTDYGYTF	TGTGCCAGCAGTTACTCGACAGACTATGGCTACACCTTC
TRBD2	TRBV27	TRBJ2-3	CASSSRQGSGSYTDTQYF	TGTGCCAGCAGTTCGCGGCAAGGTAGCGGGTCCTACACAGATACGCAGTATTTT
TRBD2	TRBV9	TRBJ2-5	CASSVGLAGVSQYF	TGTGCCAGCAGCGTCGGACTAGCGGGAGTGTCCCAGTACTTC